This T cell receptor beta chain came from a study of T cells in Graves' hyperthyroidism and ophthalmopathy. This clonotype was picked up many times. The antigen is undetermined. TCR beta CDR3 regions were amplified from RNA transcripts. Carried out on the TCR CDR3, a first-round RT-PCR used the HTBI primer set. TCRdb re-called the multiplex PCR reads through MiXCR, storing one row per CDR3 protein. There are around 350,000 distinct CDR3 sequences in the sample; nearly 15% occur only once, and 15% to 20% lies in the top ten. General study points: Blood held most thyroid clonotypes expanded above 0.001 frequency.

This TCR came from a woman in her sixties with Graves' ophthalmopathy. Sequences were obtained from blood.

The CDR3 loop reads CASSLGLAGVGEQFF. The CDR3, as DNA: TGTGCCAGCAGCTTAGGACTAGCGGGAGTAGGTGAGCAGTTCTTC. The chain recombines TRBV7-2 with TRBJ2-1; 12 bases agree with TRBD2. Germline-derived CDR1 and CDR2 are SGHTA and FQGNSA. The V and J ends lost 1 base and 9 bases, in that order; junction bases with no gene match: 4. This CDR3 has 15 amino acids.